This section outlines one T cell receptor beta chain sequence together with its context. Individual cDNA molecules were tagged with unique molecular identifiers. From the 5' RACE reads, TCRdb called clonotypes with MiXCR, one entry per CDR3 protein. The repertoire consists of about 50,000 distinct CDR3 sequences, with under 8.5% occurring once and the leading ten covering 4% to 5.5%. The data are from a study of early T cells in non-severe SARS-CoV-2 infection. The CDR3 spans 12 residues. Germline V gene lookup returns CDR1 SEHNR and CDR2 FQNEAQ (reference sequence). The germline V and J ends were trimmed by 0 bases and 8 bases, with 7 bases remaining between them.

Source material: whole blood. The receptor's source is an adult who was a healthcare worker with PCR-confirmed SARS-CoV-2 infection or an uninfected control (not recorded which). The chain combines TRBV7-9 with TRBJ1-1; D gene uncertain. CDR3 sequence: CASSLAQAEAFF. In DNA, the CDR3 is TGTGCCAGCAGCTTAGCGCAAGCCGAAGCTTTCTTT.